This T cell receptor (beta chain) was sequenced for a study of blood T cell dynamics during melanoma immunotherapy (TCRdb year 2020). A note on the overall study: Patients with metastatic melanoma were treated with first-line pembrolizumab or nivolumab plus ipilimumab as standard of care in the United Kingdom. Consecutive patients formed a training cohort, and a further independent group of patients from the same centre was pooled into an external validation set. To find early correlates of response, the study profiled the peripheral T cell receptor repertoires of patients with metastatic melanoma both before and after one cycle of checkpoint inhibitor therapy.

In the case of this clone: Its recognized antigen is unknown. Base quality data are lacking; no much larger clone is found one base away.

The label giving this sample's time point can be read as: pre-treatment baseline. Blood samples were collected before treatment (T0) and at week 3 (W3), after the first cycle of checkpoint blockade. Except for a couple of patients with rapid clinical progression, response was assessed 12 weeks after the first infusion by RECIST 1.1; disease control meant complete response, partial response or stable disease. Any patient who had received prior systemic cancer treatment, was on concomitant immunosuppressant therapy or had synchronous other active malignancies was excluded. In six patients, three progressing and three with disease control, sorted CD8+ memory and naive T cell subsets were sequenced at T0 and W3. PBMC were isolated from blood with Lymphoprep and SepMate tubes, followed by red cell lysis. QIAamp DNA Blood Mini kits were used to extract DNA from PBMC and sorted T cell subsets. CD8+ T cell subsets were sorted live on a FACSAria III cytometer and then frozen prior to DNA extraction. For flow cytometry, fresh PBMC were kept at 4 degrees C in PBS with roughly 1.9% fetal bovine serum and analyzed within 24 hours.

All DNA extracted from each sorted CD8+ T cell subset was loaded into the assay. The immunoSEQ TCRb Assay kit was used according to manufacturer instructions to amplify TCR beta CDR3 sequences from genomic DNA. The KAPA Library Quantification Kit for Illumina platforms was used to quantify the pooled libraries by qPCR. Sequencing of the pooled libraries was done on an Illumina NextSeq 500, with clustering at roughly 0.55-1.1 pM. As for the authors' bioinformatics: TCR data were analyzed using immunoSEQ ANALYZER and the R LymphoSeq package. A rearrangement efficiency score was calculated as productive divided by the sum of productive and non-productive CDR3 sequences. Clonality was measured with the Gini coefficient and diversity with the Renyi index at alpha=1, and both measures were compared pairwise between timepoints within each patient. Clonal relatedness used an edit distance of 3, and repertoire similarity used the Bhattacharyya coefficient, both computed in LymphoSeq. Linear discriminant analysis on week-3 changes in clonality and diversity was built with the R MASS and caret packages to classify response. As stored in TCRdb, this immuneACCESS dataset retains in-frame rearrangements with V and J assigned. A fraction of the clones does not appear; measured against another copy, unresolved V genes explain less than half of the discrepancy, and the remainder lacks a known reason. Clone size and the V and J calls come from that table; the DNA yielded D and trimming. This sample holds some 13,000 clones; around 92% were observed only once. Approximately 0.18% of the sample is held by the ten biggest clonotypes.

V is pared back by 1 base and J by 3 bases, with 10 bases lying between the germline termini. The CDR3 spans 14 residues, from the cysteine through the phenylalanine. Of all the DNA, just the CDR3 is kept, 42 bases in frame from base 1. Taken from the germline V gene, the CDR1 and CDR2 loops are SGHVS and FNYEAQ. Broad study findings and their caveats: Of the sorted CD8+ subsets, TIE cells had both the greatest clonality and the greatest similarity to cfDNA CDR3 sequences, which suggests active turnover converging on dominant clones. The relatively small sample size was acknowledged as a potential limitation on generalization of the results. Whether the T cell clones behind the repertoire changes were melanoma-specific or instead reflected general immune activation was something the study could not determine.

The material sequenced was effector memory CD8+ T cells from blood, taken from a patient treated with checkpoint blockade. The sequence derives from a human donor with melanoma. Rearrangement joined TRBV7-6 to TRBJ2-7; the best D guess is TRBD1, with 7 bases matching. In nucleotides, the sequence is TGTGCCAGCAGCTTAGGGCAGGGGGGCTACGAGCAGTACTTC. Its protein product is CASSLGQGGYEQYF. The variable domain in full, with residues beyond the CDR3 obtained from the reference TRBV7-6 and TRBJ2-7 genes, is GAGVSQSPRYKVTKRGQDVALRCDPISGHVSLYWYRQALGQGPEFLTYFNYEAQQDKSGLPNDRFSAERPEGSISTLTIQRTEQRDSAMYRCASSLGQGGYEQYFGPGTRLTVT.